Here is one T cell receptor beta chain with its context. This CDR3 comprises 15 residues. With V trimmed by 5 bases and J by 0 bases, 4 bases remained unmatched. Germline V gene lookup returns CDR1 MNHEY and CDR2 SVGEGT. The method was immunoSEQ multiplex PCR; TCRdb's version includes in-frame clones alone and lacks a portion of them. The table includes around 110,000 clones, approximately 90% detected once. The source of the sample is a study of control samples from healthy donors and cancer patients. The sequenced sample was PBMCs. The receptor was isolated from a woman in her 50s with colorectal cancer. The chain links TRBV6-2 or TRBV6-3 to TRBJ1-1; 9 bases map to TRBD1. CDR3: CASSPGTGLNTEAFF. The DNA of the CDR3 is TGTGCCAGCAGTCCCGGGACAGGGCTGAACACTGAAGCTTTCTTT.